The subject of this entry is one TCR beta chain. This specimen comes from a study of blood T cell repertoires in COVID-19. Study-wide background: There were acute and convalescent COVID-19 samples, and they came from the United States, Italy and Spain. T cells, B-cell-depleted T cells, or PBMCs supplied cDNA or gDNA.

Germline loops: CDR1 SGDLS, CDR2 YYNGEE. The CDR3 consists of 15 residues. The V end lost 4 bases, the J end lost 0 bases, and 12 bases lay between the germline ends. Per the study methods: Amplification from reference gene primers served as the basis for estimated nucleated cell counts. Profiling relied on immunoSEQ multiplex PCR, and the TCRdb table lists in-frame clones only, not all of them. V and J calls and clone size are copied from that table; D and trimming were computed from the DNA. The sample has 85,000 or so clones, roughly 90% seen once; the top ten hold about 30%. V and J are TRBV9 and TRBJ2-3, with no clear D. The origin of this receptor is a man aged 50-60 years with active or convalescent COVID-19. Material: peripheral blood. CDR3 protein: CASSPRLTSTDTQYF. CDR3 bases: TGTGCCAGCAGCCCCAGACTGACTAGCACAGATACGCAGTATTTT.